This entry features one TCR beta chain sequence. The entry originates in a study of OX40 agonist ivuxolimab in advanced cancers. Study in general: A mean age of roughly 60 years, range about 20 to 79, was recorded, and 80% to 90% were male.

J gave up 0 bases and V 7 bases, and 9 bases lay outside the gene matches. The CDR3 contains 17 residues. CDR1 is SGHRS and CDR2 is YFSETQ in the germline V gene. Assay: immunoSEQ multiplex PCR; the TCRdb copy retains only in-frame clones and omits some. The sample has around 19,000 clones; roughly 80% are singletons. This sequence was found in an adult with an advanced solid tumor such as melanoma, head and neck, liver or kidney cancer. This chain links TRBV5-1 with TRBJ2-1; 11 bases match TRBD2. The sample was CD4+ or CD8+ T cells sorted from blood, taken in a trial of the OX40 agonist ivuxolimab. The CDR3 coding sequence is TGCGCCAGCGGTCTTAGCGGGGGGGCTAGCTCCTACAATGAGCAGTTCTTC. The encoded protein is CASGLSGGASSYNEQFF.